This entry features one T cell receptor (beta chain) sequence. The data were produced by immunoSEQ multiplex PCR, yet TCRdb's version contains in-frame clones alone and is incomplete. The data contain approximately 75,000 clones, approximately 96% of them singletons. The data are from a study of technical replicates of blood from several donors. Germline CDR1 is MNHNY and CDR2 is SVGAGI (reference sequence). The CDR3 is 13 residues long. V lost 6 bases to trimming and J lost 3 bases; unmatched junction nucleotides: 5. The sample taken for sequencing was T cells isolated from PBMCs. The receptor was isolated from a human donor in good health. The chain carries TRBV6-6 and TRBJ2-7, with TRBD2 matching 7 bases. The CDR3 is CASRGGDNYEQYF. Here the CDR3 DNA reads TGTGCCAGCAGGGGGGGGGATAACTACGAGCAGTACTTC.